Following are 20 T cell receptor beta chains from one sample sequenced in a study of blood T cell repertoires in COVID-19. TCRdb's table, derived via immunoSEQ multiplex PCR, lists solely in-frame clones and lacks some. Found here are 300,000 to 350,000 clones, roughly 89% of them singletons; the top ten hold more than 7.5%. Sequences were obtained from peripheral blood. The receptors stem from a man between 25 and 39 years old with COVID-19, enrolled during active disease.

The chain is built from TRBV19 and TRBJ1-2; a weak D match, TRBD1 (6 bases). Germline CDR1 reads LNHDA; CDR2 reads SQIVND (reference sequence). The length of the CDR3 is 19 residues. The V end lost 9 bases, the J end lost 0 bases, and 29 bases lay between the germline ends. CDR3 residues: CASSMWDTFTPSPNYGYTF. The CDR3 DNA follows: TGTGCCAGCTCGATGTGGGACACCTTCACCCCATCCCCTAACTATGGCTACACCTTC.

The CDR3 region is CASSVGPGTSPLGNEQFF. Here the CDR3 DNA reads TGTGCCAGCAGCGTAGGGCCAGGGACTAGTCCCTTGGGCAATGAGCAGTTCTTC. J is TRBJ2-1 and V is TRBV9; TRBD2 matches 8 bases. With V trimmed by 0 bases and J by 6 bases, 14 bases remained unmatched. The germline gives CDR1 SGDLS, CDR2 YYNGEE. CDR3 size: 18 residues.

V usage is TRBV5-4 and J usage is TRBJ1-2; D is possibly TRBD1 (5 bases). This CDR3 has 18 amino acids. Germline V gene data show CDR1 as SGHNT and CDR2 as YYREEE (reference sequence). V was trimmed by 0 bases and J by 0 bases, leaving 18 bases between them. The CDR3 spells CASSLGWGGASPNYGYTF. CDR3 in DNA: TGTGCCAGCAGCTTGGGCTGGGGGGGAGCGAGCCCTAACTATGGCTACACCTTC.

The V gene is TRBV6-2 or TRBV6-3, the J gene TRBJ2-5, with 11 bases that match TRBD2. Per germline, CDR1 MNHEY and CDR2 SVGEGT. The trim removed 1 base at V and 4 bases at J, leaving 8 bases unmatched. The CDR3 loop spans 17 amino acids. DNA of the CDR3: TGTGCCAGCAGTTACTTACCGACTAGCGGGATTACAGAGACCCAGTACTTC. Protein sequence: CASSYLPTSGITETQYF.

Only one count was recorded for this clone. At one end the junction does not follow the germline gene, possibly because of a read error. The chain is built from TRBV19 and TRBJ2-7, with 8 bases that match TRBD1. Per the germline V gene, CDR1 is LNHDA and CDR2 is SQIVND (reference sequence). The CDR3 spans 14 residues. As DNA, the CDR3 is TGTGCCAGTAGTATACAGGGGGCCTCCAACGAGCAGTACTTC. This translates into CASSIQGASNEQYF.

The chain is built from TRBV13 and TRBJ2-6; 10 bases map to TRBD1. The germline V gene has CDR1 PRHDT and CDR2 FYEKMQ (reference sequence). This CDR3 is 18 amino acids long. V lost 5 bases to trimming and J lost 4 bases; unmatched junction nucleotides: 11. The CDR3 sequence is CASSVSDRGLRGANVLTF. The CDR3 DNA sequence: TGTGCCAGCAGCGTCTCCGACAGGGGGCTACGGGGGGCCAACGTCCTGACTTTC.

V and J are TRBV9 and TRBJ1-1; D gene ambiguous. The germline CDR1 and CDR2 sequences are SGDLS and YYNGEE. V lost 7 bases and J 0 bases, leaving 10 bases between the germline ends. CDR3 size: 13 residues. The CDR3 DNA sequence: TGTGCCAGCGCCTTCGGGGTGAACACTGAAGCTTTCTTT. Encoded protein: CASAFGVNTEAFF.

This chain uses TRBV15 with TRBJ2-1, with TRBD2 identical over 10 bases. The CDR3 totals 22 residues. Germline assignment: CDR1 LNHNV and CDR2 YYDKDF (reference sequence). V shed 0 bases, J shed 2 bases, and the junction held 19 bases outside the gene matches. The CDR3 DNA reads as TGTGCCACCAGCAGAGATGGTTGGACGATGGCACTCAGCGGGAGGGCCTACAATGAGCAGTTCTTC. This translates into CATSRDGWTMALSGRAYNEQFF.

The J gene is TRBJ2-6, the V gene TRBV28; D may be TRBD1 (5 bases). The CDR3 runs 16 residues. Trimming took 5 bases from V and 0 from J, leaving 11 bases between them. CDR1 MDHEN and CDR2 SYDVKM come from the germline V gene. The chain's CDR3 is CASSDVRASGANVLTF. The CDR3 DNA reads TGTGCCAGCAGTGATGTCAGGGCCTCTGGGGCCAACGTCCTGACTTTC.

This sequence joins TRBV5-4 and TRBJ2-3; 9 positions agree with TRBD2. This CDR3 spans 16 amino acids. With V trimmed by 0 bases and J by 2 bases, 4 bases remained unmatched. The germline CDR1 and CDR2 sequences are SGHNT and YYREEE (reference sequence). In nucleotides, the CDR3 is TGTGCCAGCAGCTTGGGGGGCGGGAGGGACACAGATACGCAGTATTTT. This encodes CASSLGGGRDTDTQYF.

On this clone: Other DNA sequences of this sample code for an identical CDR3. This chain uses TRBV5-6 with TRBJ2-3; possible D gene TRBD2, 6 bases. V gave up 4 bases and J gave up 0 bases, with 15 bases separating them. CDR1 SGHDT and CDR2 YYEEEE come from the germline V gene. This CDR3 contains 16 residues. CDR3 DNA: TGTGCCAGCAGCCCCGGGACTTCGGCCAGCACAGATACGCAGTATTTT. It translates to CASSPGTSASTDTQYF.

The V and J genes are TRBV6-5 and TRBJ2-7, with D perhaps matching TRBD2 (5 bases). CDR1 is MNHEY and CDR2 is SVGAGI in the germline V gene. The germline V and J ends were trimmed by 6 bases and 7 bases, with 16 bases remaining between them. This CDR3 comprises 13 residues. DNA for the CDR3: TGTGCCAGCAGGAACCCCGTGGAGGTAGAGCAGTACTTC. Amino acid sequence: CASRNPVEVEQYF.

This clone was recorded a few times. The J gene is TRBJ2-4, the V gene TRBV5-6, with D possibly matching TRBD2 (6 bases). CDR3 length: 16 residues. V was clipped by 3 bases and J by 4 bases, with 17 bases between them. Germline assignment: CDR1 SGHDT and CDR2 YYEEEE. The CDR3 region has the DNA TGTGCCAGCAGCTGGGGACTCGAACGTCCGAAAAACATTCAGTACTTC. Residues: CASSWGLERPKNIQYF.

The rearrangement links TRBV4-2 to TRBJ2-7; D gene unclear. The CDR3 runs to 15 residues. V gave up 0 bases and J gave up 1 base, with 10 bases separating them. CDR1 LGHNA and CDR2 YNFKEQ come from the germline V gene. CDR3 in amino acids: CASSQEVVQSYEQYF. Written as DNA, the CDR3 is TGTGCCAGCAGCCAAGAGGTAGTACAGTCCTACGAGCAGTACTTC.

This clone was recorded once. V and J are TRBV24-1 and TRBJ2-1, with 9 bases identical to TRBD1. This CDR3 contains 16 residues. Trimming at V came to 3 bases and at J to 1 base, leaving 3 bases not matched to a gene. Germline lookup yields CDR1 KGHDR and CDR2 SFDVKD. The DNA for the CDR3 is TGTGCCACCAGTGATCCCGGGACAGGGTCCTACAATGAGCAGTTCTTC. Its protein is CATSDPGTGSYNEQFF.

The chain couples TRBV4-3 to TRBJ2-4; TRBD2 might be the D (6 bases). CDR1 is LGHNA and CDR2 is YSLEER in the germline V gene. Trimming removed 4 bases from V and 0 bases from J, with 16 bases in between. The CDR3 is 17 residues long. The CDR3 sequence: CASSLTTSLVAKNIQYF. For the CDR3, the DNA is TGCGCCAGCAGCCTTACTACTAGCCTCGTAGCCAAAAACATTCAGTACTTC.

V usage is TRBV5-1 and J usage is TRBJ2-3; possibly TRBD2 for D (6 bases). The V gene's germline CDR1 is SGHRS and CDR2 YFSETQ. The CDR3 has 17 residues. V was clipped by 0 bases and J by 1 base, with 15 bases between them. The chain's CDR3 is CASSLAGTFTRTDTQYF. For the CDR3, the DNA is TGCGCCAGCAGCTTGGCCGGGACTTTTACACGCACAGATACGCAGTATTTT.

CDR3 sequence: CRVGEETQYF. CDR3 in DNA: TGCAGGGTAGGGGAAGAGACCCAGTACTTC. The chain couples TRBV29-1 to TRBJ2-5; D is perhaps TRBD1 (5 bases). Germline V gene data show CDR1 as SQVTM and CDR2 as ANQGSEA. The CDR3 is 10 residues long.

The J gene is TRBJ1-6, the V gene TRBV7-2; maybe TRBD1 (5 bases). Trimming took off 0 bases at V and 5 bases at J, with 14 bases between the two ends. CDR3 length equals 17 residues. Looked up from germline, CDR1 is SGHTA and CDR2 is FQGNSA. CDR3 residues: CASSLALPGWDNSPLHF. CDR3 DNA sequence: TGTGCCAGCAGCTTAGCGCTCCCAGGGTGGGATAATTCACCCCTCCACTTT.

This clone was observed once. The genes are TRBV24-1 and TRBJ2-1, with TRBD2 matching over 10 bases. There are 16 residues in the CDR3. Germline V gives CDR1 KGHDR, CDR2 SFDVKD. J was trimmed by 7 bases and V by 2 bases; bases with no gene match: 7. CDR3 region: CATSDYPGLARNEQFF. The DNA of the CDR3 is TGTGCCACCAGTGATTATCCGGGACTAGCGAGAAATGAGCAGTTCTTC.